This TCR beta chain stems from a study of blood T cell repertoires in COVID-19. Trimming took off 4 bases at V and 1 base at J, with 8 bases between the two ends. The germline V gene has CDR1 SGHRS and CDR2 YFSETQ. This CDR3 is built from 13 residues. Under the authors' procedure: Reference gene primer amplification gave estimated nucleated cell counts. Only in-frame clones appear in the TCRdb table, and some are missing; sequencing was by immunoSEQ multiplex PCR. The V and J calls and the clone size are those of that table, but D and trimming were determined from the DNA. This sample has hundreds of thousands of clones, with 88% found just once.

The material sequenced was peripheral blood. The sequence was obtained from an elderly man with acute or convalescent COVID-19. The chain couples TRBV5-1 to TRBJ1-1; no clear D. In DNA form, the CDR3 reads TGCGCCAGCAGCCAAAACAGGAACACTGAAGCTTTCTTT. Translation gives CASSQNRNTEAFF.